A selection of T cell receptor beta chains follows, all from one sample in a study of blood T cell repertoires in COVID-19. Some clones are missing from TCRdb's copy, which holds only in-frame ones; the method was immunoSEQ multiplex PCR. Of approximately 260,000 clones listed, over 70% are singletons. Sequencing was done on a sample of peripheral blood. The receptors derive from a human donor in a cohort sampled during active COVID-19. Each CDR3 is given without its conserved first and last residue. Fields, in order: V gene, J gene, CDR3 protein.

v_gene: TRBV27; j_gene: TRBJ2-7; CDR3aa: ASSFQGHEQY
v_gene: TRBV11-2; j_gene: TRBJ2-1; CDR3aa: ASSFGPEDNEQF
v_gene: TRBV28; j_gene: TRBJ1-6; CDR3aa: ASSFPTGTGSPYNSPLH
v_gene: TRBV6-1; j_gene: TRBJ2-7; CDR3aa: ASSEARTSGRRYEQY
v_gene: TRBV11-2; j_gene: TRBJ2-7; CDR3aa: ASSLVAGGNYEQY
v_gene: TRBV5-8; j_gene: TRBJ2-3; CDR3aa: ASSLFSRDTQY
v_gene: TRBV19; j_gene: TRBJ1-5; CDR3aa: ASTHRTGAGNQPQH
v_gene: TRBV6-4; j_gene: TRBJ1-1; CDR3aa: ASSLDMNTEAF
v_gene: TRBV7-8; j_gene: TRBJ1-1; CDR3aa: ASSLVQGDGEAF
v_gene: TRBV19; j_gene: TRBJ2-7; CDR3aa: ASSTTVTYEQY
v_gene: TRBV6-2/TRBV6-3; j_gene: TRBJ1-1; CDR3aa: ASSNYPGSNTEAF
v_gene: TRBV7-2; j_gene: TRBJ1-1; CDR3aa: ASSRLRGNTEAF
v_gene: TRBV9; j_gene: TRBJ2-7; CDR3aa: ASSVSGTSGYEQY
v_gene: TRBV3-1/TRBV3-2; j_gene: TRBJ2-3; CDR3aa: ASSQDRGAGTDTQY
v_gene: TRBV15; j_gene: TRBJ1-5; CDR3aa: ATSAGRDQPQH
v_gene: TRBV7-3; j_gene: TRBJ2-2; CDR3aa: ASSLTRYAGELF
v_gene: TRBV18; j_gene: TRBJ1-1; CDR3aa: ASSPGTGRLEAF
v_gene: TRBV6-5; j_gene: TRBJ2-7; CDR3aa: ASTPPGQGNRQY